This T cell receptor beta chain was identified during a study of cytomegalovirus exposure and HLA in healthy donors. CDR3 length equals 17 residues. Germline assignment: CDR1 SGHVS and CDR2 FQNEAQ. V gave up 2 bases and J gave up 3 bases, with 17 bases separating them. Study-level results: A later analysis linked a missense variant in DCLRE1C to the trimming of TCR beta V and J genes. As immune exposure information, only CMV serostatus was available.

With 60 Vbeta and 13 Jbeta primers, the PCR was carried out. Clones were read by immunoSEQ multiplex PCR, and TCRdb kept only the in-frame ones, dropping some. Of 100,000 to 150,000 clones listed, 60% to 75% are singletons. Note on this clone: Its target is not known.

The origin of this receptor is a woman between 45 and 60 years old in good health and CMV-seropositive. This sequence joins TRBV7-8 and TRBJ1-5; TRBD1 might be the D (6 bases). Sequencing used PBMCs. For the CDR3, the DNA is TGTGCCAGCAGCTTATCAAGGGCCAGGGGCCTCAATCAGCCCCAGCATTTT. This translates into CASSLSRARGLNQPQHF.